This T cell receptor beta chain was observed in a study of cytomegalovirus exposure and HLA in healthy donors. Primers: 60 Vbeta forward and 13 Jbeta reverse. The assay was immunoSEQ multiplex PCR, and TCRdb's table has in-frame clones only and misses some. The repertoire includes roughly 110,000 clones, around three quarters of them detected once, and 5% to 7.5% sits in the top ten. Germline V gene lookup returns CDR1 SGHVS and CDR2 FQNEAQ. Trimming cost V 3 bases and J 2 bases, with 14 bases left between them. The CDR3 loop spans 16 amino acids. This clonotype was sampled from a woman in her forties or fifties in good health and CMV-seropositive. The chain couples TRBV7-8 to TRBJ1-3; D possibly corresponds to TRBD1 (5 bases). The sequencing input was PBMCs. CDR3 region: CASSFIQGETGNTIYF. The CDR3, as DNA: TGTGCCAGCAGCTTTATCCAGGGCGAGACTGGAAACACCATATATTTT.